This T cell receptor beta chain was profiled in a study of T cell responses to AZD1222 COVID-19 vaccine. Findings of the study overall: Reportedly, nearly half the spike-specific TCRs target unmutated variant regions. White British donors predominated, females outnumbered males, and clonal diversity was possibly underestimated. Regions 160-218 and 743-854 dominated among vaccine-associated CD4 TCRs spanning spike.

Measured with immunoSEQ multiplex PCR; TCRdb has only the in-frame clones, and not every one. The sample has approximately 120,000 clones, 92% seen once. CDR1 and CDR2 from the germline V gene are MNHEY and SVGAGI. V lost 3 bases and J lost 4; bases outside the gene matches: 7. This CDR3 has 16 amino acids. With regard to this clone: The antigen remains unidentified.

The source material was peripheral blood, sampled on day 0 of AZD1222 vaccination. This TCR was sampled from an adult in good health. The genes are TRBV6-5 and TRBJ2-3, with 10 bases lining up with TRBD2. This CDR3 is CASSYSSGRAADTQYF. Here the CDR3 DNA reads TGTGCCAGCAGTTATTCGAGCGGGAGGGCCGCAGATACGCAGTATTTT.